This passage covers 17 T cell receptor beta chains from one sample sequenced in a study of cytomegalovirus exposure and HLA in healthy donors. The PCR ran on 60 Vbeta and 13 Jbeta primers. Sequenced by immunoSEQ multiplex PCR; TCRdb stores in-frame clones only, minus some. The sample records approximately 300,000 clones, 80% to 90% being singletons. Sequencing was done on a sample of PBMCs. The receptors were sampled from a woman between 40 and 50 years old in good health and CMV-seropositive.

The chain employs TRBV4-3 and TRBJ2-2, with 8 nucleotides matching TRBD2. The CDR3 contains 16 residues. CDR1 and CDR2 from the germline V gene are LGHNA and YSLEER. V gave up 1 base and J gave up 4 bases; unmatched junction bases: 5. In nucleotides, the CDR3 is TGCGCCAGCAGCCAAGTAGGGCTAGCGGGCACCGGGGAGCTGTTTTTT. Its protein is CASSQVGLAGTGELFF.

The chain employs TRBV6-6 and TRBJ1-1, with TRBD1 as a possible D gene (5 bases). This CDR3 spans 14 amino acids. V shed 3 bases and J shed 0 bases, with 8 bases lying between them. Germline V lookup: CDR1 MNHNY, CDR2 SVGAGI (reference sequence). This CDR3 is CASSYRGLNTEAFF. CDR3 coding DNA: TGTGCCAGCAGTTATCGGGGGTTGAACACTGAAGCTTTCTTT.

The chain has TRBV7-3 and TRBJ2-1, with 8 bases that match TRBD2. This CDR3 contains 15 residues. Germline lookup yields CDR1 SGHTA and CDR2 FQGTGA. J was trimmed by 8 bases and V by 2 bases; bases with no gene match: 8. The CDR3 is CASSLLAGSRDEQFF. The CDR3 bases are TGTGCCAGCAGCTTATTAGCGGGGAGCCGGGATGAGCAGTTCTTC.

The CDR3, as DNA: TGTGCCAGCAGCCCAGGGGATAGCTACAATGAGCAGTTCTTC. This codes for CASSPGDSYNEQFF. The rearrangement uses TRBV5-4 and TRBJ2-1; the D gene is possibly TRBD1 (6 bases). V lost 4 bases to trimming and J lost 3 bases, with 11 bases between them. The CDR3 length is 14 residues. The germline V gene encodes CDR1 SGHNT and CDR2 YYREEE (reference sequence).

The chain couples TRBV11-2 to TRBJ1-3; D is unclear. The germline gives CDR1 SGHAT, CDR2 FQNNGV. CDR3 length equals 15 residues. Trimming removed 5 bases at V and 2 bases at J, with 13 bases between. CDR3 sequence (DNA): TGTGCCAGCAGCCCCTTTAGAGTCGCTGGAAACACCATATATTTT. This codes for CASSPFRVAGNTIYF.

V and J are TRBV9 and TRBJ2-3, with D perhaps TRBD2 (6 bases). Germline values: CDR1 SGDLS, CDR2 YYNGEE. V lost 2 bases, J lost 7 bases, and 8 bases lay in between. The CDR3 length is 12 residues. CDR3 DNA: TGTGCCAGCAGCGTCGCGGGGTATACGCAGTATTTT. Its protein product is CASSVAGYTQYF.

CDR3 sequence reads: CASSLGGPYEQYF. The CDR3 nucleotides are TGTGCCAGCAGTTTAGGGGGCCCCTACGAGCAGTACTTC. The J gene is TRBJ2-7, the V gene TRBV27; the D gene is possibly TRBD1 (6 bases). CDR1 and CDR2 from the germline V gene are MNHEY and SMNVEV (reference sequence). The CDR3 consists of 13 residues. The V end lost 2 bases, the J end lost 2 bases, and 7 bases lay between the germline ends.

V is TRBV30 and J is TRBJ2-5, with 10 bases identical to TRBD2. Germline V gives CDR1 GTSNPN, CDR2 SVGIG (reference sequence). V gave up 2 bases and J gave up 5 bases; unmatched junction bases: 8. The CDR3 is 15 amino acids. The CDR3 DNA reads TGTGCCTGGAGTCCCGGACTAGCGGTGGGGGAGACCCAGTACTTC. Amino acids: CAWSPGLAVGETQYF. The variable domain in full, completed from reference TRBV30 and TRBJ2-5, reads SQTIHQWPATLVQPVGSPLSLECTVEGTSNPNLYWYRQAAGRGLQLLFYSVGIGQISSEVPQNLSASRPQDRQFILSSKKLLLSDSGFYLCAWSPGLAVGETQYFGPGTRLLVL.

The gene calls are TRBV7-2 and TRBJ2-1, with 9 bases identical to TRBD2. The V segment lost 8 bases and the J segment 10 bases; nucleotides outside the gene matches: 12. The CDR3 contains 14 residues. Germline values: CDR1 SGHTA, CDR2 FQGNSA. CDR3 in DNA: TGTGCCAGCGCTGCCCCGGGACTAGCACCAGAGCAGTTCTTC. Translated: CASAAPGLAPEQFF.

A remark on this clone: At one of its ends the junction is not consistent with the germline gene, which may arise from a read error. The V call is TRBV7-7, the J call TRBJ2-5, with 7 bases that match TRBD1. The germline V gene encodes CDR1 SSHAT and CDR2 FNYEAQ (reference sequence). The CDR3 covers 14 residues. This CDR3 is CASSQNRGEETQYF. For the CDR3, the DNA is TGTGCTAGCAGCCAAAACAGGGGTGAAGAGACCCAGTACTTC.

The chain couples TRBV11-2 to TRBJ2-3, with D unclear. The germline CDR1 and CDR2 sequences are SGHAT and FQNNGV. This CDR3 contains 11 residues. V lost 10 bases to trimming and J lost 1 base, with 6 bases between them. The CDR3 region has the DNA TGTGCCACCTCTGGCACAGATACGCAGTATTTT. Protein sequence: CATSGTDTQYF.

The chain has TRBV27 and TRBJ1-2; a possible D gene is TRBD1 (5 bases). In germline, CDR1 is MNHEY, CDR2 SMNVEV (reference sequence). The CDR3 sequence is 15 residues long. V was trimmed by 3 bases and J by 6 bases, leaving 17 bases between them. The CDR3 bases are TGTGCCAGCAGTTTCTTTAACGCAGGGTCTGATGGCTACACCTTC. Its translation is CASSFFNAGSDGYTF.

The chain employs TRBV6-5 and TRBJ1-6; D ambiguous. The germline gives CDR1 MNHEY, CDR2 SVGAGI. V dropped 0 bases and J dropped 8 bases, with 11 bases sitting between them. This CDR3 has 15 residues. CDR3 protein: CASSYSLGADSPLHF. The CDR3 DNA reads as TGTGCCAGCAGTTACTCGCTGGGAGCTGATTCACCCCTCCACTTT.

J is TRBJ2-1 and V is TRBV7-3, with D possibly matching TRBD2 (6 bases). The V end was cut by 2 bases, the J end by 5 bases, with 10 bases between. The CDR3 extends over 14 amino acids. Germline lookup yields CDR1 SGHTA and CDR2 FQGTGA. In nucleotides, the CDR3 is TGTGCCAGCAGCTTATCCGGGACTCACAATGAGCAGTTCTTC. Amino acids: CASSLSGTHNEQFF.

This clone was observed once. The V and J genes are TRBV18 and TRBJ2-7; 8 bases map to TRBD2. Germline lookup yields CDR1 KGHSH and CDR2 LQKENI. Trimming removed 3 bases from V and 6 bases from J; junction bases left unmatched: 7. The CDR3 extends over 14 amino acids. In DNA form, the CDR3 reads TGTGCCAGCTCACCTTCGGGGGGGGAAACCGAGCAGTACTTC. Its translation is CASSPSGGETEQYF.

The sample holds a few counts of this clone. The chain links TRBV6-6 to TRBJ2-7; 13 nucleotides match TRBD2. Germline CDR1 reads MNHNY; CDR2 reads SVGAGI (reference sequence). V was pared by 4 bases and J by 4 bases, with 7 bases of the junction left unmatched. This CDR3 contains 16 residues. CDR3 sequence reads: CASSSKGGLAGYEQYF. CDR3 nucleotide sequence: TGTGCCAGCAGTTCCAAAGGGGGACTAGCGGGGTACGAGCAGTACTTC.

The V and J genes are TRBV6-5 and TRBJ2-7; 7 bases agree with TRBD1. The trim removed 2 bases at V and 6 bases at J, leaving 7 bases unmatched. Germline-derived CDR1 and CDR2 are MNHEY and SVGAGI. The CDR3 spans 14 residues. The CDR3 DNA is TGTGCCAGCAGTTACGGGACAGTTTCCGTCGAGCAGTACTTC. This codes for CASSYGTVSVEQYF.